This TCR beta chain was obtained from a study of vaccination and CD4 T cells after COVID-19. Indicated treatment: roughly 11-day PBMC culture with coronavirus spike peptide pools or control peptides (ViraFEST assay). The CDR3 length is 14 residues. V lost 3 bases and J lost 9; bases outside the gene matches: 9. CDR1 DFQATT and CDR2 SNEGSKA come from the germline V gene (reference sequence). Cultured CD4+ T cells had their DNA profiled by the Oncomine TCR Beta short-read assay. Via MiXCR, TCRdb re-called the PCR reads, giving one row per CDR3 protein. The sample records about 15,000 distinct CDR3 sequences, 45% to 60% being singletons. About this clonotype: Its target is unknown.

This TCR derives from a human donor who had recovered from COVID-19. Sequencing was performed on CD4+ T cells from blood, cultured in vitro. The gene calls are TRBV20-1 and TRBJ2-1; 9 positions agree with TRBD1. The CDR3 is CSARIPQGAGEQFF. The DNA of the CDR3 is TGCAGTGCTAGGATCCCACAGGGGGCAGGTGAGCAGTTCTTC.